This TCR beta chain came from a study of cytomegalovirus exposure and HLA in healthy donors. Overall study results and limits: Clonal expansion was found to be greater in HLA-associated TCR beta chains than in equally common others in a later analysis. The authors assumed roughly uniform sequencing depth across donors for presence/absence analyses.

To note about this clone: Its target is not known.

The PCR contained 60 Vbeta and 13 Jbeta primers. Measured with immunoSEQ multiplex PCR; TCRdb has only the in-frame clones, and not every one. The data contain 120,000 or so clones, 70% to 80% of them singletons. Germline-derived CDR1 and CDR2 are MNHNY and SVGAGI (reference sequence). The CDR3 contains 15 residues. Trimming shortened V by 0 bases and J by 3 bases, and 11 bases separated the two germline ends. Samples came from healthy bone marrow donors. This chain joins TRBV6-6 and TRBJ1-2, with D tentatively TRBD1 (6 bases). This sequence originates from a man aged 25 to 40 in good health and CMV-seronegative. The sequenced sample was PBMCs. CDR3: CASSYSARGDYGYTF. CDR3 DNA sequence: TGTGCCAGCAGTTACTCGGCCAGGGGTGACTATGGCTACACCTTC.